This T cell receptor beta chain was captured by sequencing in a study of technical replicates of blood from a few donors. This CDR3 is 12 amino acids long. Clones were read by immunoSEQ multiplex PCR, and TCRdb kept only the in-frame ones, dropping some. This table has tens of thousands of clones, about 92% appearing once. Sequenced input: PBMCs. The chain recombines TRBV21-1 with TRBJ2-1; the tabulated D call, TRBD1, remains unverified against the DNA. TRBV21-1 constitutes a pseudogene. This receptor was taken from a human donor in good health. Some clones in this sample may be carry-over from other donors' samples. Here the CDR3 DNA reads TGTGCCATGATTAACAGGTACAATGAGCAGTTCTTC. Protein: CAMINRYNEQFF.